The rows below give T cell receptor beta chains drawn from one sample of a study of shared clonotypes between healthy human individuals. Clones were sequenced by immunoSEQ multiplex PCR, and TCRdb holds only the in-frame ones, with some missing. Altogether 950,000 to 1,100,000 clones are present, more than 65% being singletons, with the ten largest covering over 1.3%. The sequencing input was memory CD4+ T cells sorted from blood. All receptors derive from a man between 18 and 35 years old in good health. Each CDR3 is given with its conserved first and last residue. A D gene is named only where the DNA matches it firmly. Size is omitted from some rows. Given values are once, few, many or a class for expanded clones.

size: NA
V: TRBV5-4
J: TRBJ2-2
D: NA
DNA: TGTGCCAGCAGCTTGGAGCAGGGAGCGAACACCGGGGAGCTGTTTTTT
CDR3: CASSLEQGANTGELFF

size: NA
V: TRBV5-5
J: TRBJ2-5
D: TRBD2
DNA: TGTGCCAGCAGCCCGGACCCTTGGAGGGGACTAGGGACCCAGTACTTC
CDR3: CASSPDPWRGLGTQYF

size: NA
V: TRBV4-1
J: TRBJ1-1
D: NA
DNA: TGCGCCAGCAGCCAGCTCCCGGGCTCTGAAGCTTTCTTT
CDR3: CASSQLPGSEAFF

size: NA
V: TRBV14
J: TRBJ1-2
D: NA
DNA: TGTGCCAGCAGCCAAGATCGAGTTGGCTACACCTTC
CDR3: CASSQDRVGYTF

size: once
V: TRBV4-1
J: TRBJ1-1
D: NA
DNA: TGCGCCAGCAGCCTCACGACAGGGAACACTGAAGCTTTCTTT
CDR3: CASSLTTGNTEAFF

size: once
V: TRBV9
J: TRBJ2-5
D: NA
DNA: TGTGCCAGCAGCGTAGGAGGGGCTGGGGGGGCCCAAGAGACCCAGTACTTC
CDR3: CASSVGGAGGAQETQYF

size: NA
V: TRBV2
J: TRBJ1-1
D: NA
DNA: TGTGCCAGCAGAGACGGCGGGAGGACTGAAGCTTTCTTT
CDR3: CASRDGGRTEAFF

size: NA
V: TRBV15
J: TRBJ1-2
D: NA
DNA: TGTGCCACCAGCAGCGCCACAGGGTTAACTTCTGGCTACACCTTC
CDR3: CATSSATGLTSGYTF

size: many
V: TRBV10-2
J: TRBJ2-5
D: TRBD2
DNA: TGCGCCAGCAGTGTAGTAGCGGGAGTGGAGACCCAGTACTTC
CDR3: CASSVVAGVETQYF

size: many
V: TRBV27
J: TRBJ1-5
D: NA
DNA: TGTGCCAGCAGTCCCCGGGGCAGTGGGCCCCAGCATTTT
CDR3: CASSPRGSGPQHF

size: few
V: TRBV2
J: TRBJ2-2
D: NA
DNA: TGTGCCAGCAACGAACAGGGAGCGAACACCGGGGAGCTGTTTTTT
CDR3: CASNEQGANTGELFF

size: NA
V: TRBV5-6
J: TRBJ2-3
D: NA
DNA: TGTGCCAGCAGCTCTCTAAGCGTCTTTAGTACAGATACGCAGTATTTT
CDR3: CASSSLSVFSTDTQYF